The T cell receptor (beta chain) under discussion was sequenced for a study of T cell responses to AZD1222 COVID-19 vaccine. Only in-frame clones appear in the TCRdb table, and some are missing; sequencing was by immunoSEQ multiplex PCR. The sample yields 130,000 to 150,000 clones, about nine tenths seen once. CDR3 size: 16 residues. Germline assignment: CDR1 LNHDA and CDR2 SQIVND (reference sequence). The ends lost 7 bases at V and 1 base at J; junction bases unmatched: 7. The TCR sequence derives from an adult in good health. Sequences were derived from peripheral blood, sampled on day 0 of AZD1222 vaccination. The gene calls are TRBV19 and TRBJ2-2; TRBD1 agrees at 9 bases. The CDR3: CASTRMGQGNTGELFF. In DNA, the CDR3 is TGTGCCAGTACCCGAATGGGACAGGGGAACACCGGGGAGCTGTTTTTT. Together with reference TRBV19 and TRBJ2-2, the CDR3 gives the full variable domain: DGGITQSPKYLFRKEGQNVTLSCEQNLNHDAMYWYRQDPGQGLRLIYYSQIVNDFQKGDIAEGYSVSREKKESFPLTVTSAQKNPTAFYLCASTRMGQGNTGELFFGEGSRLTVL.